This TCR beta chain stems from a study of beta chain features in type 1 diabetes. On the study more broadly: Regarding age, gender and cell yields, patients proved similar to healthy donors.

The sequenced template was cDNA made from the entire isolated RNA. Profiling relied on immunoSEQ multiplex PCR, and the TCRdb table lists in-frame clones only, not all of them. Found here are 600,000 to 650,000 clones, 15% to 18% of them singletons; the top ten hold 0.07% to 0.095%. CDR3 size: 15 residues. V trimming: 5 bases; J trimming: 5 bases; junction bases outside the gene matches: 5. Germline V lookup: CDR1 SGHAT, CDR2 FQNNGV. The TCR originated in a man aged 18 to 30 in good health. V and J are TRBV11-2 and TRBJ2-3; 12 bases line up with TRBD2. Sequenced input: naive CD4+ T cells from blood. DNA of the CDR3: TGTGCCAGCAGCCTGACTAGCGGGAGTGGAGATACGCAGTATTTT. Translation: CASSLTSGSGDTQYF.